A selection of T cell receptor beta chains follows, all from one sample in a study of CD8 T cells in ankylosing spondylitis. Each CDR3 protein is one row after TCRdb ran MiXCR on the 5' RACE reads. The sample has under 150,000 distinct CDR3 sequences, around 13% seen once; the top ten hold about 2.7%. The source material was blood, either unsorted or a sorted T cell fraction (not recorded which). These TCRs come from a female donor with ankylosing spondylitis or in good health (not recorded which). Both conserved end residues are part of each CDR3. The order of the fields is J gene, V gene, CDR3 length, D gene, CDR3 protein. D genes are given only for firm matches.

j_gene: TRBJ2-7; v_gene: TRBV7-9; len: 14; d_gene: .; CDR3aa: CASSGVGGTYEQYF
j_gene: TRBJ2-7; v_gene: TRBV5-1; len: 14; d_gene: .; CDR3aa: CASSFSGQSYEQYF
j_gene: TRBJ2-3; v_gene: TRBV5-5; len: 16; d_gene: TRBD2; CDR3aa: CASSLASTSGGHTQYF
j_gene: TRBJ2-4; v_gene: TRBV5-1; len: 16; d_gene: .; CDR3aa: CASSSGPETMANIQYF
j_gene: TRBJ2-7; v_gene: TRBV27; len: 12; d_gene: .; CDR3aa: CASGPHPYEQYF
j_gene: TRBJ2-5; v_gene: TRBV6-1; len: 15; d_gene: TRBD2; CDR3aa: CASSEEASGSGTQYF
j_gene: TRBJ2-2; v_gene: TRBV5-6; len: 16; d_gene: TRBD2; CDR3aa: CASSLLMAGGTGELFF
j_gene: TRBJ2-1; v_gene: TRBV24-1; len: 16; d_gene: TRBD2; CDR3aa: CATSDSSGSSYNEQFF
j_gene: TRBJ1-2; v_gene: TRBV12-3/TRBV12-4; len: 12; d_gene: .; CDR3aa: CATREGNYGDTF
j_gene: TRBJ2-7; v_gene: TRBV7-6; len: 15; d_gene: TRBD1; CDR3aa: CASSLAGTGLYEQYF
j_gene: TRBJ2-1; v_gene: TRBV5-6; len: 14; d_gene: .; CDR3aa: CASSLGQWGPSQFF
j_gene: TRBJ2-7; v_gene: TRBV5-1; len: 14; d_gene: TRBD2; CDR3aa: CASSFSGGVYEQYF
j_gene: TRBJ2-2; v_gene: TRBV11-1; len: 15; d_gene: TRBD2; CDR3aa: CASSVSGADTGELFF
j_gene: TRBJ1-5; v_gene: TRBV20-1; len: 15; d_gene: .; CDR3aa: CSAPSRQGMNQPQHF
j_gene: TRBJ2-1; v_gene: TRBV11-2; len: 14; d_gene: .; CDR3aa: CASSLEGGGNEQFF
j_gene: TRBJ2-2; v_gene: TRBV7-3; len: 15; d_gene: .; CDR3aa: CASSLRGPNTGELFF
j_gene: TRBJ2-3; v_gene: TRBV15; len: 14; d_gene: .; CDR3aa: CATSRDRLTDTQYF
j_gene: TRBJ1-4; v_gene: TRBV12-3/TRBV12-4; len: 16; d_gene: .; CDR3aa: CASSLGEGGLVEKLFF
j_gene: TRBJ1-1; v_gene: TRBV14; len: 14; d_gene: .; CDR3aa: CASSQDLGSPEAFF
j_gene: TRBJ2-3; v_gene: TRBV6-5; len: 14; d_gene: .; CDR3aa: CASSYSSPGNTQYF
j_gene: TRBJ2-7; v_gene: TRBV7-3; len: 16; d_gene: TRBD2; CDR3aa: CASSLEGTSGSYEQYF
j_gene: TRBJ2-1; v_gene: TRBV20-1; len: 15; d_gene: TRBD1; CDR3aa: CSARPYRGLGNEQFF
j_gene: TRBJ1-2; v_gene: TRBV7-9; len: 16; d_gene: .; CDR3aa: CASSLVQGRADYGYTF
j_gene: TRBJ2-3; v_gene: TRBV29-1; len: 15; d_gene: .; CDR3aa: CSVVAEGGTTDTQYF